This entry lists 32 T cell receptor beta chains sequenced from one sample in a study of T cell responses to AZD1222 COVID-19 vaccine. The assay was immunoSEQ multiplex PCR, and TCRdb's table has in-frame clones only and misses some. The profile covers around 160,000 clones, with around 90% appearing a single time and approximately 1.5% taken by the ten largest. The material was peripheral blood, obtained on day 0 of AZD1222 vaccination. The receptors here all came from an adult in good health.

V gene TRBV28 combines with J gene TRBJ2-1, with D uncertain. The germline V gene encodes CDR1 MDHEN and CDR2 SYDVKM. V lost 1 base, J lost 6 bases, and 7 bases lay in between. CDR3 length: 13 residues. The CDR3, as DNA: TGTGCCAGCAGTTTATCGGCTGTCAATGAGCAGTTCTTC. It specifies CASSLSAVNEQFF.

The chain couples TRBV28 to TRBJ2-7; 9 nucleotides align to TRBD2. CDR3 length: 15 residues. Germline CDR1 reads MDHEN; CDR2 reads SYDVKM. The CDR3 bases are TGTGCTAGCCAGGGGGTAGGACTAGCGATTTACGAGCAGTACTTC. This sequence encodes CASQGVGLAIYEQYF.

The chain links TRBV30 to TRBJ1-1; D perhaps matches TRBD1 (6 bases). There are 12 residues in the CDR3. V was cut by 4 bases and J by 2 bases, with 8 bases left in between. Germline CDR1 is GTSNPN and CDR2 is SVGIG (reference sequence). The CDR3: CAWTGANTEAFF. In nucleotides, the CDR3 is TGTGCCTGGACGGGGGCTAACACTGAAGCTTTCTTT.

The CDR3 loop reads CASSSGYGYTF. In nucleotides, the CDR3 is TGTGCCAGCAGTTCGGGCTATGGCTACACCTTC. The chain joins TRBV12-3 or TRBV12-4 to TRBJ1-2; D call uncertain. This CDR3 region has 11 residues. V lost 4 bases and J lost 4, with 4 bases in between.

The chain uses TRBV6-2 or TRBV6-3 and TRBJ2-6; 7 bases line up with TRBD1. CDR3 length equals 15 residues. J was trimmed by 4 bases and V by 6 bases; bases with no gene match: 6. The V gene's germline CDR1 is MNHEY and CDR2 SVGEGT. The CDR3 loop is CASSQTGPGANVLTF. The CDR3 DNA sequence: TGTGCCAGCAGCCAGACAGGGCCAGGGGCCAACGTCCTGACTTTC.

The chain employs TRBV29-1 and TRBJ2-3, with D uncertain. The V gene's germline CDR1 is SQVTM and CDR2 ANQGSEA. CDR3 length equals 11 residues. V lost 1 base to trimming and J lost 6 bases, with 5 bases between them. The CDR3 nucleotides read TGCAGCGTTGAAGGGCTGGATACGCAGTATTTT. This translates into CSVEGLDTQYF.

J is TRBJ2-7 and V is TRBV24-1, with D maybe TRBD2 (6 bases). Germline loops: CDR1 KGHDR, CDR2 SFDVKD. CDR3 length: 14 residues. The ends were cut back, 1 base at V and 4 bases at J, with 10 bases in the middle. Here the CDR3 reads CATSDFNSGYEQYF. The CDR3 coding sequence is TGTGCCACCAGTGATTTCAATAGCGGATACGAGCAGTACTTC.

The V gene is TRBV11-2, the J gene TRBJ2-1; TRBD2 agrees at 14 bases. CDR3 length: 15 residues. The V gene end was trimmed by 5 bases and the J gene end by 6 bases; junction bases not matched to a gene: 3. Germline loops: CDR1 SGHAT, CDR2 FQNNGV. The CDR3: CASSRGLAGGNEQFF. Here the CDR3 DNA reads TGTGCCAGCAGCAGAGGACTAGCGGGAGGCAATGAGCAGTTCTTC.

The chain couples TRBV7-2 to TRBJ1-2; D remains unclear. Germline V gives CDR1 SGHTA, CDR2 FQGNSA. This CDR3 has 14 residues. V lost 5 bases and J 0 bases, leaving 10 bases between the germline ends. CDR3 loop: CASSPQSANYGYTF. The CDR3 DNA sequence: TGTGCCAGCAGCCCACAATCAGCTAACTATGGCTACACCTTC. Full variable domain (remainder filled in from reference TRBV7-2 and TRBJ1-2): GAGVSQSPSNKVTEKGKDVELRCDPISGHTALYWYRQSLGQGLEFLIYFQGNSAPDKSGLPSDRFSAERTGGSVSTLTIQRTQQEDSAVYLCASSPQSANYGYTFGSGTRLTVV.

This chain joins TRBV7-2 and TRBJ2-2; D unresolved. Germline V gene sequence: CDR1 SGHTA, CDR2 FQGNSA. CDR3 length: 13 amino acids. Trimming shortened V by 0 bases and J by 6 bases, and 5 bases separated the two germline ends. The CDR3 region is CASSLARSGELFF. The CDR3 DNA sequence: TGTGCCAGCAGCTTAGCAAGGTCCGGGGAGCTGTTTTTT.

DNA for the CDR3: TGTGCCAGCATGGGACTTGGCCCCGAGACCCAGTACTTC. Encoded protein: CASMGLGPETQYF. The chain carries TRBV25-1 and TRBJ2-5; D is possibly TRBD2 (6 bases). Germline V gene data show CDR1 as MGHDK and CDR2 as SYGVNS. Trimming removed 7 bases from V and 5 bases from J, with 14 bases in between. This CDR3 spans 13 amino acids.

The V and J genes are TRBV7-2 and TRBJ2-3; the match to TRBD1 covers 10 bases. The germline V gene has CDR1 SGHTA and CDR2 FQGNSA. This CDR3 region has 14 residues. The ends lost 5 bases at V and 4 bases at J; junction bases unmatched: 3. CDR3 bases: TGTGCCAGCAGCGACAGGGGGCAGGCAGATACGCAGTATTTT. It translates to CASSDRGQADTQYF.

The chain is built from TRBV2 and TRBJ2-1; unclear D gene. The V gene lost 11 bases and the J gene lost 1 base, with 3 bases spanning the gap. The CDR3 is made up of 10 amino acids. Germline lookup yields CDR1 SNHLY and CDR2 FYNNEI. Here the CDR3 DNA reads TGTGCCGGTTCCTACAATGAGCAGTTCTTC. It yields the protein CAGSYNEQFF.

CDR3 sequence (DNA): TGTGCCAGCAGCTCGGGTACTAGCGGGCCACCCTACGAGCAGTACTTC. The encoded protein is CASSSGTSGPPYEQYF. The chain combines TRBV7-2 with TRBJ2-7, with TRBD2 matching 9 bases. V was clipped by 4 bases and J by 2 bases; unmatched bases: 9. The CDR3 length is 16 residues. The germline V gene has CDR1 SGHTA and CDR2 FQGNSA.

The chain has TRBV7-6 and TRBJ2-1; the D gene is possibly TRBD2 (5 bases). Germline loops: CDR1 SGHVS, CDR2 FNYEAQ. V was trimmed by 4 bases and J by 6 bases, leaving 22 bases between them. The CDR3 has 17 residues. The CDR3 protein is CASSSSFSGRMANEQFF. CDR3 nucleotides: TGTGCCAGCAGCTCGTCGTTTTCGGGAAGGATGGCCAATGAGCAGTTCTTC.

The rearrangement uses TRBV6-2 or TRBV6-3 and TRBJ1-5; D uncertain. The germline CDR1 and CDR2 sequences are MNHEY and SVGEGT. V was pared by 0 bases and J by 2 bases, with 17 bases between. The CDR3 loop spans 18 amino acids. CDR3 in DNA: TGTGCCAGCAGTTACTCGACTAAACGCGGGTATGGCAATCAGCCCCAGCATTTT. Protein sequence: CASSYSTKRGYGNQPQHF.

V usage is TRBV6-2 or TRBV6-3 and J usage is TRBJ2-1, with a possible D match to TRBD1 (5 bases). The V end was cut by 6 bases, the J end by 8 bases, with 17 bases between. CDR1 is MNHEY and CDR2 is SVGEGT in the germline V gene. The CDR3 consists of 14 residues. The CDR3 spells CASSRTGARDEQFF. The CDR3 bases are TGTGCCAGCAGCCGCACCGGAGCCAGGGATGAGCAGTTCTTC.

The chain's CDR3 is CASSESLGESQPQHF. As DNA, the CDR3 is TGTGCCAGCAGTGAAAGTCTCGGGGAAAGTCAGCCCCAGCATTTT. The chain links TRBV25-1 to TRBJ1-5, with D hard to call. The length of the CDR3 is 15 residues. V gave up 2 bases and J gave up 6 bases, with 14 bases separating them. The germline gives CDR1 MGHDK, CDR2 SYGVNS. The full variable domain, with the rest looked up from reference TRBV25-1 and TRBJ1-5, is EADIYQTPRYLVIGTGKKITLECSQTMGHDKMYWYQQDPGMELHLIHYSYGVNSTEKGDLSSESTVSRIRTEHFPLTLESARPSHTSQYLCASSESLGESQPQHFGDGTRLSIL.

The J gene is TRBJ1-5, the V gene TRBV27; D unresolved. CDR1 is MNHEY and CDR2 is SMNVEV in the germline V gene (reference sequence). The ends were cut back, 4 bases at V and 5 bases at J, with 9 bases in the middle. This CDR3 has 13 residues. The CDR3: CASSSRSYQPQHF. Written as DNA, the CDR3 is TGTGCCAGCAGTTCCCGGTCCTATCAGCCCCAGCATTTT.

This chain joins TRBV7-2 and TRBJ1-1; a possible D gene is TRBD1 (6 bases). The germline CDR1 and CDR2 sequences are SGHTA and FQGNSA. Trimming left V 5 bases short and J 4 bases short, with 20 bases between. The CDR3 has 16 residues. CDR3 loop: CASSANGGKGVTEAFF. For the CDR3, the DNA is TGTGCCAGCAGCGCAAATGGCGGGAAGGGGGTCACTGAAGCTTTCTTT.

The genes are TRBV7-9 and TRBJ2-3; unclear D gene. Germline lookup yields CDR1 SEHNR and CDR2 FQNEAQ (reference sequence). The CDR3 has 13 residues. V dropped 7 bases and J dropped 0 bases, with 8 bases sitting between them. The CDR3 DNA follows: TGTGCCAGCACGCTCACCAGCACAGATACGCAGTATTTT. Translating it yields CASTLTSTDTQYF.

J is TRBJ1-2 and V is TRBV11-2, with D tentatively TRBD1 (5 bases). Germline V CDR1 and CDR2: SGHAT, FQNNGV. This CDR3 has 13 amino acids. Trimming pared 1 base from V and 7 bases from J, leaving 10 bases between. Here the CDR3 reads CASSLGTGLGYTF. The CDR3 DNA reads TGTGCCAGCAGCTTAGGTACAGGACTTGGCTACACCTTC.

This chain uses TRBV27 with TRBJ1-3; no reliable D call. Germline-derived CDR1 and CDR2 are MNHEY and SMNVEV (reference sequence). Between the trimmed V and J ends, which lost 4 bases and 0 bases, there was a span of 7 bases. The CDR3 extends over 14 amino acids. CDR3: CASSSTSSGNTIYF. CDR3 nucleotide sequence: TGTGCCAGCAGTTCGACGAGCTCTGGAAACACCATATATTTT.

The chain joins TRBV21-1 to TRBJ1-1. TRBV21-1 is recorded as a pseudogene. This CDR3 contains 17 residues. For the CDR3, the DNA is TGTGCCAGCAGCAAAGTTTTTGCGGCACAGTCGAACACTGAAGCTTTCTTT. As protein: CASSKVFAAQSNTEAFF.

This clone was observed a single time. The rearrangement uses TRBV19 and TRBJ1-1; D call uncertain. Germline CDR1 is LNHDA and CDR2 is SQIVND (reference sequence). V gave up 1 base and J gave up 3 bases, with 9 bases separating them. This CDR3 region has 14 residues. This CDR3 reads CASSIGAWDTEAFF. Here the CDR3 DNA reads TGTGCCAGTAGTATAGGGGCCTGGGACACTGAAGCTTTCTTT.

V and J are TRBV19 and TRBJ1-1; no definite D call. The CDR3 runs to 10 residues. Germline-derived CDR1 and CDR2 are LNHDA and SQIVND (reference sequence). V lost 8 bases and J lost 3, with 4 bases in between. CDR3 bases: TGTGCCAGTTGGGACACTGAAGCTTTCTTT. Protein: CASWDTEAFF.

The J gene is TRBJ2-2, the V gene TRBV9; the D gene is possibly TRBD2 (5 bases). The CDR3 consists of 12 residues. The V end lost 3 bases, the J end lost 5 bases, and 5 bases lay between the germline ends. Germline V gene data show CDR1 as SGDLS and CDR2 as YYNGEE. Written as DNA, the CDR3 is TGTGCCAGCAGCGCGGGAACCGGGGAGCTGTTTTTT. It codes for CASSAGTGELFF.

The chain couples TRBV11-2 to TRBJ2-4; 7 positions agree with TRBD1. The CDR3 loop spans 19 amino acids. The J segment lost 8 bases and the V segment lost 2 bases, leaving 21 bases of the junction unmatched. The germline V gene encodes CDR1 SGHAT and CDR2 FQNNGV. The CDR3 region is CASSLMSGTGAPFMDIQYF. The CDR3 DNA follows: TGTGCCAGCAGCTTAATGTCGGGAACAGGGGCCCCCTTTATGGACATTCAGTACTTC.

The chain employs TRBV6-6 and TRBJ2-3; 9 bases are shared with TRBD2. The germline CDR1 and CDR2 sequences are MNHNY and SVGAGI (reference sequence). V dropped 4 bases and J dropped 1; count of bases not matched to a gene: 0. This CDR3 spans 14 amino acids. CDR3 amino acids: CASSLAGGTDTQYF. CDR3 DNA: TGTGCCAGCAGTTTAGCGGGGGGCACAGATACGCAGTATTTT.

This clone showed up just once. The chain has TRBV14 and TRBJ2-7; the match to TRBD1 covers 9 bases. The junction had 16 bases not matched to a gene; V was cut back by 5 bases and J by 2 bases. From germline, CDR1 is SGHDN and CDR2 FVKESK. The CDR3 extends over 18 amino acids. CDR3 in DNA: TGTGCCAGCAGCTATGCACCTTCTTGGGACAGGGAAACCTACGAGCAGTACTTC. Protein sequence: CASSYAPSWDRETYEQYF.

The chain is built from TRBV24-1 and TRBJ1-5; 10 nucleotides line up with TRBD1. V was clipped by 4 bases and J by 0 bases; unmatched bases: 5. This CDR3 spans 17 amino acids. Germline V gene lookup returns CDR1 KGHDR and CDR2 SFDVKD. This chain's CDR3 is CATSETGGPYSNQPQHF. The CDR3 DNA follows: TGTGCCACCAGTGAGACAGGGGGCCCCTATAGCAATCAGCCCCAGCATTTT.

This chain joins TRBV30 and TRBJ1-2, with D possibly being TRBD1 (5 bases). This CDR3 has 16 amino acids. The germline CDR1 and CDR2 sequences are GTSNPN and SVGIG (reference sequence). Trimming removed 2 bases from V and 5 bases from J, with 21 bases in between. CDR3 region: CAWSLLARGLEYGYTF. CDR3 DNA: TGTGCCTGGAGTCTTCTTGCGAGGGGATTAGAATATGGCTACACCTTC.